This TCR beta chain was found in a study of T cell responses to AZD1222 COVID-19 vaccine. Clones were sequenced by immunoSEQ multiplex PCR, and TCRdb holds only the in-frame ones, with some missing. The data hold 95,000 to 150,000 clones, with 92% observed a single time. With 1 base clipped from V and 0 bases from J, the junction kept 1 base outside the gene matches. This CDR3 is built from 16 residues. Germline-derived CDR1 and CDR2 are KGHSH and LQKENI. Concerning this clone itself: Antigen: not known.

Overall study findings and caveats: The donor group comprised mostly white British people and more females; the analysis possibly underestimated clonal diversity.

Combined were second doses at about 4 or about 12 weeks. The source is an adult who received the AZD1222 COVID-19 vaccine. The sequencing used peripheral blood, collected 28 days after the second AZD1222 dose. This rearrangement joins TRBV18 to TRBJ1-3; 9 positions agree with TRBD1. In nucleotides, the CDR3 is TGTGCCAGCTCACCACAGGACAGGGGCTCTGGAAACACCATATATTTT. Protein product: CASSPQDRGSGNTIYF.